A selection of T cell receptor beta chains follows, all from one sample in a study of T cells expressing NK-cell markers. TCRdb reprocessed the 5' RACE reads and reports one entry per CDR3 protein, with no DNA. This table lists about 260,000 distinct CDR3 sequences. The sequencing input was blood T cells: a sorted CD56 or NKG2C T cell subset, CD4+ or CD8+ T cells, or bulk PBMC T cells (not recorded which). These receptors all stem from a man between 18 and 35 years old in good health. Each CDR3 is given with its conserved first and last residue. Fields, in order: J gene, V gene, CDR3 protein.

J: TRBJ2-5; V: TRBV7-9; CDR3: CASSLDGQESQYF
J: TRBJ1-1; V: TRBV7-2; CDR3: CASSLAAQGTEAFF
J: TRBJ1-2; V: TRBV12-3/TRBV12-4; CDR3: CASSLDGGSLYGYTF
J: TRBJ1-1; V: TRBV12-3/TRBV12-4; CDR3: CASSPRQGRNTEAFF
J: TRBJ2-2; V: TRBV20-1; CDR3: CSASPWDSHRNTGELFF
J: TRBJ2-5; V: TRBV29-1; CDR3: CSVAPLAGGPKETQYF
J: TRBJ2-5; V: TRBV5-1; CDR3: CASSLDGSGQETQYF
J: TRBJ2-7; V: TRBV7-2; CDR3: CASSLEGTAPSYEQYF
J: TRBJ1-1; V: TRBV5-1; CDR3: CASSPGTGQRDTEAFF
J: TRBJ2-7; V: TRBV12-3/TRBV12-4; CDR3: CASSNSAPSYEQYF
J: TRBJ1-1; V: TRBV3-1; CDR3: CASSLQGSTEAFF
J: TRBJ2-3; V: TRBV28; CDR3: CASSLGSGRGTDTQYF
J: TRBJ1-5; V: TRBV20-1; CDR3: CSAPLRGNQPQHF
J: TRBJ1-1; V: TRBV15; CDR3: CATSWDTEAFF
J: TRBJ2-1; V: TRBV20-1; CDR3: CSSLSYGLATDNEQFF
J: TRBJ2-3; V: TRBV28; CDR3: CASSASDRAIDTQYF
J: TRBJ2-6; V: TRBV5-1; CDR3: CASSLGGAGANVLTF
J: TRBJ1-5; V: TRBV28; CDR3: CASSLFGTGVNQPQHF
J: TRBJ2-7; V: TRBV20-1; CDR3: CSARDYRGHRTHEQYF
J: TRBJ2-1; V: TRBV6-5; CDR3: CASSYSILAGASEQFF
J: TRBJ1-2; V: TRBV4-3; CDR3: CASSQVFQPNYGYTF
J: TRBJ2-3; V: TRBV18; CDR3: CASSPRIGQTDTQYF
J: TRBJ1-4; V: TRBV19; CDR3: CASSRHISATNEKLFF
J: TRBJ2-3; V: TRBV7-2; CDR3: CASSFPLGGGFTDTQYF
J: TRBJ2-5; V: TRBV5-1; CDR3: CASSLIAGEGETQYF
J: TRBJ2-6; V: TRBV4-3; CDR3: CASSQDWRSGANVLTF
J: TRBJ2-1; V: TRBV5-5; CDR3: CASSPTVYYGNEQFF
J: TRBJ2-5; V: TRBV5-1; CDR3: CASSAMTSGSETQYF
J: TRBJ2-1; V: TRBV20-1; CDR3: CSARDWGTSYNEQFF
J: TRBJ2-1; V: TRBV29-1; CDR3: CSAGQQGNEQFF
J: TRBJ2-1; V: TRBV20-1; CDR3: CSARETGAYNEQFF
J: TRBJ1-5; V: TRBV6-1; CDR3: CASSEDALGGQPQHF
J: TRBJ2-3; V: TRBV7-8; CDR3: CASSLEMGPDTQYF
J: TRBJ2-7; V: TRBV27; CDR3: CASRRGQGVYEQYF
J: TRBJ2-1; V: TRBV24-1; CDR3: CATSDRGQGANEQFF
J: TRBJ1-5; V: TRBV20-1; CDR3: CSARGDRTNQPQHF
J: TRBJ1-3; V: TRBV5-4; CDR3: CASSYQLEIYF
J: TRBJ2-1; V: TRBV5-1; CDR3: CASSDTGGMVEQFF
J: TRBJ2-3; V: TRBV29-1; CDR3: CSVEGDRGGSTDTQYF
J: TRBJ2-1; V: TRBV12-3/TRBV12-4; CDR3: CASSLAQATVGNEQFF
J: TRBJ2-1; V: TRBV9; CDR3: CASSVAPDGEQFF
J: TRBJ2-1; V: TRBV11-2; CDR3: CASSLDQGLQFF
J: TRBJ2-7; V: TRBV6-5; CDR3: CASSYSVGEQYF
J: TRBJ2-1; V: TRBV6-5; CDR3: CASSFGTSIYNEQFF
J: TRBJ1-5; V: TRBV7-2; CDR3: CASSLGPGGSNQPQHF
J: TRBJ1-1; V: TRBV4-1; CDR3: CASSHYGTGNTEAFF
J: TRBJ2-1; V: TRBV10-3; CDR3: CAIKAGEGNEQFF
J: TRBJ2-1; V: TRBV7-6; CDR3: CASSFSAGINNEQFF
J: TRBJ2-1; V: TRBV5-1; CDR3: CASNTGGQNNEQFF
J: TRBJ1-1; V: TRBV6-6; CDR3: CASSYGMNTEAFF
J: TRBJ2-7; V: TRBV1; CDR3: CTINGGSGRTYEQYF
J: TRBJ2-3; V: TRBV12-3/TRBV12-4; CDR3: CASSLRTLGADTQYF
J: TRBJ2-1; V: TRBV18; CDR3: CASSPLLVADYNEQFF
J: TRBJ1-6; V: TRBV20-1; CDR3: CSAGPHRGLNSPLHF
J: TRBJ2-3; V: TRBV15; CDR3: CATSREYAGADTQYF